This entry lists 14 T cell receptor beta chains sequenced from one sample in a study of HIV-infected patients and healthy controls. TCRdb redid the calling of the 5' RACE reads with MiXCR, one entry per CDR3 protein. The sample has tens of thousands of distinct CDR3 sequences, around 17% seen once. Sequencing input: CD4+ T cells from blood. The receptors were gathered from a human donor in good health.

This sequence joins TRBV5-1 and TRBJ2-1; 7 nucleotides align to TRBD2. J was trimmed by 4 bases and V by 0 bases; bases with no gene match: 19. Germline values: CDR1 SGHRS, CDR2 YFSETQ. The CDR3 has 20 residues. The DNA of the CDR3 is TGCGCCAGCAGCTTGGGCGAAGGCAGGGCTAGCGGAGGACGGTACAATGAGCAGTTCTTC. This sequence encodes CASSLGEGRASGGRYNEQFF.

V and J are TRBV6-5 and TRBJ2-6; TRBD1 aligns across 7 bases. CDR1 MNHEY and CDR2 SVGAGI come from the germline V gene. J was trimmed by 1 base and V by 5 bases; bases with no gene match: 5. The CDR3 sequence is 16 residues long. DNA for the CDR3: TGTGCCAGCAGTCGACAGGGTGTTTCTGGGGCCAACGTCCTGACTTTC. The encoded protein is CASSRQGVSGANVLTF.

V is TRBV6-6 and J is TRBJ1-1; unclear D gene. V was cut by 5 bases and J by 0 bases, with 4 bases left in between. In germline, CDR1 is MNHNY, CDR2 SVGAGI (reference sequence). This CDR3 has 12 amino acids. The CDR3: CASSPLNTEAFF. CDR3 nucleotide sequence: TGTGCCAGCAGTCCATTGAACACTGAAGCTTTCTTT.

This sequence joins TRBV6-2 or TRBV6-3 and TRBJ2-1; perhaps TRBD2 as D (5 bases). The CDR3 totals 14 residues. Between the trimmed V and J ends, which lost 2 bases and 5 bases, there was a span of 10 bases. Germline CDR1 and CDR2: MNHEY and SVGEGT. The CDR3 sequence: CASSYPRVDNEQFF. DNA of the CDR3: TGTGCCAGCAGTTACCCGCGGGTCGACAATGAGCAGTTCTTC.

The chain combines TRBV18 with TRBJ2-2; a weak D match, TRBD2 (5 bases). This CDR3 region has 14 residues. The germline V gene encodes CDR1 KGHSH and CDR2 LQKENI. Trimming shortened V by 5 bases and J by 6 bases, and 13 bases separated the two germline ends. CDR3 loop: CASSNFKAAGELFF. The CDR3 DNA sequence: TGTGCCAGCTCAAACTTTAAAGCGGCCGGGGAGCTGTTTTTT.

This clonotype has more than one count but fewer than ten. The chain joins TRBV7-2 to TRBJ1-1; 7 bases align to TRBD1. The CDR3 is 13 amino acids. Germline CDR1 reads SGHTA; CDR2 reads FQGNSA. J gave up 9 bases and V 5 bases, and 9 bases lay outside the gene matches. In DNA, the CDR3 is TGTGCCAGCAGCCCAGGAGGGACAGTTAAAGCTTTCTTT. Encoded protein: CASSPGGTVKAFF.

The rearrangement links TRBV27 to TRBJ1-2; D remains ambiguous. The CDR3 contains 15 residues. V lost 0 bases and J 5 bases, leaving 13 bases between the germline ends. Germline lookup yields CDR1 MNHEY and CDR2 SMNVEV (reference sequence). Here the CDR3 DNA reads TGTGCCAGCAGTTTATCGAAGGCGGCAGTGTATGGCTACACCTTC. Residues: CASSLSKAAVYGYTF.

This rearrangement joins TRBV7-2 to TRBJ2-3; TRBD1 or TRBD2 may be the D gene (5 bases each). The CDR3 consists of 12 residues. Germline V gene data show CDR1 as SGHTA and CDR2 as FQGNSA. CDR3 sequence: CSSGDRADTQYF. The CDR3 region has the DNA TGTAGCTCCGGGGACCGAGCAGATACGCAGTATTTT.

The chain couples TRBV5-1 to TRBJ2-3; the match to TRBD2 covers 8 bases. This CDR3 is 14 amino acids long. With V trimmed by 0 bases and J by 8 bases, 5 bases remained unmatched. Germline lookup yields CDR1 SGHRS and CDR2 YFSETQ. CDR3 in DNA: TGCGCCAGCAGCTTGGGAGCGGGAGATGGTACGCAGTATTTT. Protein sequence: CASSLGAGDGTQYF. The variable domain in full, completed from reference TRBV5-1 and TRBJ2-3, reads KAGVTQTPRYLIKTRGQQVTLSCSPISGHRSVSWYQQTPGQGLQFLFEYFSETQRNKGNFPGRFSGRQFSNSRSEMNVSTLELGDSALYLCASSLGAGDGTQYFGPGTRLTVL.

In its sample, this clonotype was seen a few times. The chain joins TRBV4-2 to TRBJ1-5, with D maybe TRBD1 (5 bases). The CDR3 loop spans 16 amino acids. Trimming took off 1 base at V and 7 bases at J, with 17 bases between the two ends. Germline V lookup: CDR1 LGHNA, CDR2 YNFKEQ. CDR3 residues: CASSQGYGASGQPQHF. Here the CDR3 DNA reads TGTGCCAGCAGCCAAGGTTATGGGGCCTCGGGCCAGCCCCAGCATTTT.

The chain joins TRBV7-2 to TRBJ2-6; 9 nucleotides match TRBD1. This CDR3 has 20 amino acids. Germline values: CDR1 SGHTA, CDR2 FQGNSA. The junction had 12 bases not matched to a gene; V was cut back by 1 base and J by 2 bases. CDR3 nucleotide sequence: TGTGCCAGCAGCTTAGGTTGGACAGGGGCTCTCAGTCCTGGGGCCAACGTCCTGACTTTC. Translated, it gives CASSLGWTGALSPGANVLTF.

This clonotype has only a few counts. The V call is TRBV7-2, the J call TRBJ2-1; D is ambiguous. This CDR3 has 13 amino acids. V was clipped by 1 base and J by 4 bases, with 5 bases between them. CDR1 is SGHTA and CDR2 is FQGNSA in the germline V gene. In DNA form, the CDR3 reads TGTGCCAGCAGCTTAGGACGTTACAATGAGCAGTTCTTC. It codes for CASSLGRYNEQFF.

This clonotype turned up a few times. V usage is TRBV7-2 and J usage is TRBJ1-5; 7 positions match TRBD1. The CDR3 runs 15 residues. Germline-derived CDR1 and CDR2 are SGHTA and FQGNSA. Trimming took 1 base from V and 9 from J; bases not matched to a gene: 9. CDR3 in DNA: TGTGCCAGCAGCTTAGTTGGACAGGCCTCCTCGCCCCAGCATTTT. Translation gives CASSLVGQASSPQHF.

This clonotype was counted a few times. The chain is built from TRBV7-9 and TRBJ1-5; 7 nucleotides agree with TRBD1. The germline V gene has CDR1 SEHNR and CDR2 FQNEAQ (reference sequence). This CDR3 is 15 amino acids long. V lost 5 bases to trimming and J lost 0 bases; unmatched junction nucleotides: 4. The CDR3 protein is CASSPQGNSNQPQHF. The CDR3 DNA sequence: TGTGCCAGCAGCCCACAGGGGAATAGCAATCAGCCCCAGCATTTT.